These 12 T cell receptor beta chains were all obtained from the same sample, sequenced in a study of shared clonotypes between healthy human individuals. Method: immunoSEQ multiplex PCR; TCRdb's copy keeps in-frame clones and lacks some. The sample has more than 1.2 million clones, just under 99% seen once. The source material was naive CD4+ T cells sorted from blood. Subset described: CD45RA+ positively selected. The receptors come from a young man in good health.

J is TRBJ2-2 and V is TRBV5-1; weak D call: TRBD2 (6 bases). The CDR3 is made up of 15 amino acids. Trimming shortened V by 4 bases and J by 5 bases, and 15 bases separated the two germline ends. In germline, CDR1 is SGHRS, CDR2 YFSETQ. The CDR3 reads CASSAGTGDTGELFF. The DNA of the CDR3 is TGCGCCAGCAGCGCGGGAACCGGAGATACCGGGGAGCTGTTTTTT.

The chain combines TRBV11-3 with TRBJ2-7; TRBD2 aligns across 7 bases. The CDR3 totals 14 residues. V trimming: 2 bases; J trimming: 1 base; junction bases outside the gene matches: 2. Looked up from germline, CDR1 is SGHNT and CDR2 is YENEEA. In DNA, the CDR3 is TGTGCCAGCAGCTTACAGCGGGATTCCTACGAGCAGTACTTC. Translating it yields CASSLQRDSYEQYF.

V and J are TRBV5-1 and TRBJ2-3; TRBD1 might be the D (6 bases). This CDR3 contains 17 residues. Trimming shortened V by 7 bases and J by 2 bases, and 23 bases separated the two germline ends. Per germline, CDR1 SGHRS and CDR2 YFSETQ. The CDR3: CASRRQVSKGTTDTQYF. The CDR3 nucleotides are TGCGCCAGCCGAAGACAGGTCTCAAAGGGGACCACAGATACGCAGTATTTT.

The V call is TRBV7-3, the J call TRBJ2-1; 9 bases line up with TRBD2. Germline V gene data show CDR1 as SGHTA and CDR2 as FQGTGA. CDR3 size: 14 residues. The V segment lost 2 bases and the J segment 9 bases; nucleotides outside the gene matches: 5. This CDR3 is CASSLAGGPSEQFF. The CDR3 DNA reads TGTGCCAGCAGCTTAGCGGGAGGGCCAAGTGAGCAGTTCTTC.

The chain recombines TRBV5-1 with TRBJ2-3; 14 bases are a match to TRBD2. This CDR3 has 18 amino acids. Germline V gene sequence: CDR1 SGHRS, CDR2 YFSETQ. J was trimmed by 1 base and V by 5 bases; bases with no gene match: 9. The CDR3 sequence: CASSLGTSGSVGTDTQYF. DNA for the CDR3: TGCGCCAGCAGTCTTGGGACTAGCGGGAGTGTGGGCACAGATACGCAGTATTTT. The entire variable domain, with the rest obtained from reference TRBV5-1 and TRBJ2-3, is as follows: KAGVTQTPRYLIKTRGQQVTLSCSPISGHRSVSWYQQTPGQGLQFLFEYFSETQRNKGNFPGRFSGRQFSNSRSEMNVSTLELGDSALYLCASSLGTSGSVGTDTQYFGPGTRLTVL.

The chain is built from TRBV7-2 and TRBJ2-1; D unclear. V was cut by 1 base and J by 0 bases, with 10 bases left in between. The CDR3 runs 16 residues. Looked up from germline, CDR1 is SGHTA and CDR2 is FQGNSA. The CDR3: CASSLVAQSSYNEQFF. Written as DNA, the CDR3 is TGTGCCAGCAGCTTAGTAGCCCAGAGCTCCTACAATGAGCAGTTCTTC.

V usage is TRBV7-9 and J usage is TRBJ2-2; D unclear. The germline gives CDR1 SEHNR, CDR2 FQNEAQ (reference sequence). This CDR3 spans 19 amino acids. V lost 8 bases, J lost 0 bases, and 25 bases lay in between. DNA for the CDR3: TGTGCCAGCTTAGCTACACTCGGCTTTATAGACGCGAACACCGGGGAGCTGTTTTTT. It is translated as CASLATLGFIDANTGELFF.

J is TRBJ2-1 and V is TRBV6-4; D gene ambiguous. This CDR3 contains 10 residues. The V end was cut by 7 bases, the J end by 5 bases, with 3 bases between. Germline V CDR1 and CDR2: MRHNA, SNTAGT. The CDR3 DNA sequence: TGTGCCAGCACCCACAATGAGCAGTTCTTC. This codes for CASTHNEQFF.

The CDR3 DNA reads as TGTGCCAGCAGCTTAAACAGGGGGCAAAGGCAAGAGACCCAGTACTTC. Amino acids: CASSLNRGQRQETQYF. This sequence joins TRBV7-8 and TRBJ2-5; 9 nucleotides match TRBD1. CDR3 length: 16 residues. V shed 2 bases and J 2 bases; nucleotides not matched to a gene: 6. Germline-derived CDR1 and CDR2 are SGHVS and FQNEAQ.

The chain employs TRBV19 and TRBJ2-7, with a tentative D call TRBD2 (6 bases). Deletions cut 1 base from V and 2 bases from J, with 9 bases between. Germline V CDR1 and CDR2: LNHDA, SQIVND (reference sequence). The CDR3 has 14 residues. The CDR3 region is CASSIVGLAYEQYF. For the CDR3, the DNA is TGTGCCAGTAGTATAGTGGGACTCGCCTACGAGCAGTACTTC.

A word on this clone: Other DNA sequences within the sample encode an identical CDR3. The rearrangement links TRBV7-3 to TRBJ1-4; D is undetermined. Germline CDR1 SGHTA, CDR2 FQGTGA. This CDR3 has 13 amino acids. V dropped 6 bases and J dropped 8 bases, with 13 bases sitting between them. DNA for the CDR3: TGTGCCAGCAGTTTGGGGATTGGAGAAAAACTGTTTTTT. As protein: CASSLGIGEKLFF.

This chain links TRBV28 with TRBJ2-6; D is unclear. CDR3 length: 16 residues. Trimming pared 6 bases from V and 1 base from J, leaving 13 bases between. The germline V gene encodes CDR1 MDHEN and CDR2 SYDVKM. DNA of the CDR3: TGTGCCAGCAGCTTCCGCCGAGTATCTGGGGCCAACGTCCTGACTTTC. It translates to CASSFRRVSGANVLTF.